Listed here are 4 T cell receptor beta chains from one sample, sequenced in a study of T cell repertoires in cytomegalovirus infection. TCRdb used MiXCR to reprocess the reads, holding one entry per CDR3 protein. Of about 920,000 distinct CDR3 sequences in the sample, 31% were seen once. These receptors are not linked to any known antigen. Material: cultured CD8+ T cells from PBMCs, obtained from culture after CMV antigen stimulation. The origin of the receptors is a human donor in good health (CMV status not recorded). Some clones in this sample may be carry-over from other donors' samples.

This clonotype was seen many times. The rearrangement uses TRBV6-1 and TRBJ2-3; D gene ambiguous. This CDR3 has 16 residues. CDR1 is MNHNS and CDR2 is SASEGT in the germline V gene. The V end was cut by 2 bases, the J end by 5 bases, with 17 bases between. The CDR3 sequence: CASSESLLQEGDTQYF. CDR3 bases: TGTGCCAGCAGTGAATCCCTACTGCAGGAAGGAGATACGCAGTATTTT.

The chain recombines TRBV4-1 with TRBJ2-5; D unresolved. This CDR3 is 15 amino acids long. Looked up from germline, CDR1 is MGHRA and CDR2 is YSYEKL. With 4 bases removed from V and 3 bases from J, the gap between germline ends came to 15 bases. The CDR3 loop is CASSLGNAWEETQYF. In DNA, the CDR3 is TGCGCCAGCAGCCTGGGGAATGCGTGGGAAGAGACCCAGTACTTC.

At least ten counts were recorded for this clonotype. The V call is TRBV7-2, the J call TRBJ1-5, with 8 positions matching TRBD1. Germline assignment: CDR1 SGHTA and CDR2 FQGNSA. The junction had 2 bases not matched to a gene; V was cut back by 1 base and J by 6 bases. CDR3 length: 14 amino acids. The CDR3 DNA reads as TGTGCCAGCAGCTTAGGGACAGGGAGTCAGCCCCAGCATTTT. Translation gives CASSLGTGSQPQHF.

A remark on this clonotype: A much larger clone is a single base away; this may be a read error. V is TRBV7-2 and J is TRBJ1-4; maybe TRBD1 (5 bases). The CDR3 runs to 15 residues. Trimming pared 1 base from V and 8 bases from J, leaving 14 bases between. Germline values: CDR1 SGHTA, CDR2 FQGNSA. The CDR3 spells CASSLGGSRSEKLFF. DNA for the CDR3: TGTGCCAGCAGCTTAGGGGGCAGTCGATCCGAAAAACTGTTTTTT. Complete variable domain (other parts from reference TRBV7-2 and TRBJ1-4): GAGVSQSPSNKVTEKGKDVELRCDPISGHTALYWYRQSLGQGLEFLIYFQGNSAPDKSGLPSDRFSAERTGGSVSTLTIQRTQQEDSAVYLCASSLGGSRSEKLFFGSGTQLSVL.